The 16 T cell receptor beta chains below all came from one sample that was sequenced in a study of PD-1 blockade in classical Hodgkin lymphoma (dated by TCRdb to 2020 to 2021). Reading the label with the study, this specimen's time point is: newly diagnosed, previously untreated cHL patient sample. Receptor amplification or capture employed the immunoSEQ multiplex PCR assay. In TCRdb, the immuneACCESS table is reduced to in-frame sequences with V and J assigned. These tables do not hold every clone; where another copy was compared, an unresolved V gene accounts for under half, and the others remain unexplained. This sample has 20,000 to 25,000 clones in its table, and roughly 94% of those were observed once. Under 5% of the sample rests with the top ten. The sample consisted of peripheral blood mononuclear cells (PBMCs). These receptors were taken from a human donor with classical Hodgkin lymphoma.

The chain joins TRBV15 to TRBJ2-7; D is undetermined. Looked up from germline, CDR1 is LNHNV and CDR2 is YYDKDF (reference sequence). The length of the CDR3 is 14 residues. V dropped 1 base and J dropped 5 bases, with 12 bases sitting between them. CDR3: CATSRGALRDEQYF. The CDR3 bases are TGTGCCACCAGCAGAGGGGCGCTAAGGGACGAGCAGTACTTC.

The chain carries TRBV5-4 and TRBJ1-2; the D gene is possibly TRBD1 (6 bases). V gave up 2 bases and J gave up 7 bases, with 15 bases separating them. The CDR3 has 14 residues. Germline values: CDR1 SGHNT, CDR2 YYREEE (reference sequence). The CDR3 region has the DNA TGTGCCAGCAGCTTAGAAGGGGGTGTAGCTGGCTACACCTTC. This translates into CASSLEGGVAGYTF.

This clone was observed once. The chain couples TRBV29-1 to TRBJ1-1; D is possibly TRBD1 (5 bases). Germline lookup yields CDR1 SQVTM and CDR2 ANQGSEA. The CDR3 length is 13 residues. The V end was cut by 3 bases, the J end by 4 bases, with 12 bases between. The CDR3 reads CSVERGLGTEAFF. The CDR3 coding sequence is TGCAGCGTTGAGCGGGGGTTGGGCACTGAAGCTTTCTTT. The entire variable domain, with the rest obtained from reference TRBV29-1 and TRBJ1-1, is as follows: SAVISQKPSRDICQRGTSLTIQCQVDSQVTMMFWYRQQPGQSLTLIATANQGSEATYESGFVIDKFPISRPNLTFSTLTVSNMSPEDSSIYLCSVERGLGTEAFFGQGTRLTVV.

The chain has TRBV27 and TRBJ1-1; 8 positions match TRBD1. Germline-derived CDR1 and CDR2 are MNHEY and SMNVEV (reference sequence). This CDR3 comprises 14 residues. After removal of 5 bases from V and 6 bases from J, the junction contained 8 bases not matched to a gene. The CDR3 coding sequence is TGTGCCAGCAGTGTACAGGGGGGCTTTTCTGAAGCTTTCTTT. Its translation: CASSVQGGFSEAFF.

The chain carries TRBV5-4 and TRBJ1-1, with no clear D. The CDR3 loop spans 15 amino acids. V gave up 4 bases and J gave up 4 bases, with 17 bases separating them. Germline V CDR1 and CDR2: SGHNT, YYREEE (reference sequence). CDR3 nucleotides: TGTGCCAGCAGCCCTGGACCGGACCGGGCCACTGAAGCTTTCTTT. It translates to CASSPGPDRATEAFF.

This chain links TRBV9 with TRBJ1-1, with D uncertain. Trimming took 0 bases from V and 4 from J, leaving 7 bases between them. Germline values: CDR1 SGDLS, CDR2 YYNGEE. This CDR3 spans 13 amino acids. The CDR3 reads CASSVVSVTEAFF. CDR3 sequence (DNA): TGTGCCAGCAGCGTAGTCTCAGTCACTGAAGCTTTCTTT.

This rearrangement joins TRBV10-3 to TRBJ1-1; D is undetermined. Germline CDR1 ENHRY, CDR2 SYGVKD. The CDR3 length is 13 residues. V dropped 10 bases and J dropped 0 bases, with 12 bases sitting between them. The CDR3 nucleotides are TGTGCCACCCTGGAAGGGTTGAACACTGAAGCTTTCTTT. Its protein product is CATLEGLNTEAFF.

CDR3 in DNA: TGTGCCAGCAGTGACGGTGATACAGATACGCAGTATTTT. As protein: CASSDGDTDTQYF. This chain connects TRBV6-4 to TRBJ2-3; no definite D call. Looked up from germline, CDR1 is MRHNA and CDR2 is SNTAGT. This CDR3 spans 13 amino acids. Trimming took off 2 bases at V and 3 bases at J, with 6 bases between the two ends.

This chain uses TRBV5-1 with TRBJ1-6, with a tentative D call TRBD1 (5 bases). The V gene's germline CDR1 is SGHRS and CDR2 YFSETQ. V was trimmed by 4 bases and J by 6 bases, leaving 20 bases between them. This CDR3 contains 17 residues. The DNA for the CDR3 is TGCGCCAGCAGCATTACGACAGCCACGGGGAGTAATTCACCCCTCCACTTT. Its protein product is CASSITTATGSNSPLHF.

The genes are TRBV9 and TRBJ2-1; D is unresolved. CDR3 size: 13 residues. The V gene lost 0 bases and the J gene lost 7 bases, with 8 bases spanning the gap. Per the germline V gene, CDR1 is SGDLS and CDR2 is YYNGEE. CDR3 residues: CASSVVPRNEQFF. The CDR3 nucleotides read TGTGCCAGCAGCGTAGTACCCAGAAATGAGCAGTTCTTC.

The genes are TRBV7-9 and TRBJ2-3; a possible D gene is TRBD1 (6 bases). With 6 bases removed from V and 6 bases from J, the gap between germline ends came to 10 bases. Per the germline V gene, CDR1 is SEHNR and CDR2 is FQNEAQ (reference sequence). This CDR3 has 12 residues. CDR3 DNA sequence: TGTGCCAGCAGAGGGGGAGTTGATACGCAGTATTTT. This encodes CASRGGVDTQYF.

V usage is TRBV5-1 and J usage is TRBJ1-3; 8 bases map to TRBD1. Germline values: CDR1 SGHRS, CDR2 YFSETQ. The CDR3 loop spans 16 amino acids. V lost 4 bases to trimming and J lost 1 base; unmatched junction nucleotides: 7. CDR3 coding DNA: TGCGCCAGCAGCCCAGTAGGACAGGGTTCTGGAAACACCATATATTTT. Its translation is CASSPVGQGSGNTIYF.

The chain recombines TRBV6-1 with TRBJ1-5, with 8 bases aligning to TRBD1. Trimming cost V 4 bases and J 0 bases; bases outside gene matches: 5. Germline V lookup: CDR1 MNHNS, CDR2 SASEGT. This CDR3 comprises 16 residues. CDR3 nucleotide sequence: TGTGCCAGCAGTGTCTCCGGGACAGGTAGCAATCAGCCCCAGCATTTT. Protein sequence: CASSVSGTGSNQPQHF.

For the CDR3, the DNA is TGTGCCTGGAGGGAGGACCCTAGCGCTGAGCAGTTCTTC. Amino acids: CAWREDPSAEQFF. The V gene is TRBV30, the J gene TRBJ2-1; tentative D call: TRBD2 (6 bases). The germline V gene encodes CDR1 GTSNPN and CDR2 SVGIG (reference sequence). This CDR3 spans 13 amino acids. Trimming stripped 3 bases from V and 9 bases from J, with 15 bases between.

Of note for this clone: Sequence at one end of the junction differs from germline and may be a read error. J is TRBJ1-1 and V is TRBV7-2, with D unclear. This CDR3 spans 15 amino acids. Germline V gene lookup returns CDR1 SGHTA and CDR2 FQGNSA. The CDR3 region is CASSLVYSENTGAFF. CDR3 DNA sequence: TGTGCCAGCAGCTTAGTCTACAGTGAGAACACTGGAGCTTTCTTT. Drawing the rest from reference TRBV7-2 and TRBJ1-1, the complete variable domain is GAGVSQSPSNKVTEKGKDVELRCDPISGHTALYWYRQSLGQGLEFLIYFQGNSAPDKSGLPSDRFSAERTGGSVSTLTIQRTQQEDSAVYLCASSLVYSENTGAFFGQGTRLTVV.

The chain joins TRBV19 to TRBJ2-7; possible D gene TRBD1, 5 bases. The V and J ends lost 7 bases and 2 bases respectively, with 12 bases between them. CDR3 length: 13 residues. The V gene's germline CDR1 is LNHDA and CDR2 SQIVND (reference sequence). In nucleotides, the CDR3 is TGTGCCAGTACAAACAGGCCGCCCTACGAGCAGTACTTC. Its translation: CASTNRPPYEQYF.